Following are 28 T cell receptor beta chains from one sample sequenced in a study of beta chain features in type 1 diabetes. The sequenced template was cDNA made from the entire isolated RNA. Assay used: immunoSEQ multiplex PCR; TCRdb lists only in-frame clones, some missing. This table has around 250,000 clones, around 65% appearing once. Input material: naive CD4+ T cells from blood. Receptors were obtained from a young man in good health.

The J gene is TRBJ2-1, the V gene TRBV29-1; 10 nucleotides agree with TRBD2. Germline values: CDR1 SQVTM, CDR2 ANQGSEA. The junction had 4 bases not matched to a gene; V was cut back by 7 bases and J by 4 bases. The CDR3 is 13 residues long. The CDR3 sequence is CSAGTSEYNEQFF. The CDR3 nucleotides read TGCAGCGCCGGGACTAGCGAGTACAATGAGCAGTTCTTC.

The V and J genes are TRBV11-2 and TRBJ2-5; tentatively, D is TRBD2 (7 bases). The germline CDR1 and CDR2 sequences are SGHAT and FQNNGV. This CDR3 spans 15 amino acids. V lost 10 bases to trimming and J lost 0 bases, with 18 bases between them. This CDR3 is CATERGAWYQETQYF. As DNA, the CDR3 is TGTGCCACCGAACGGGGGGCTTGGTACCAAGAGACCCAGTACTTC.

The chain is built from TRBV30 and TRBJ1-6, with D hard to call. Germline CDR1 reads GTSNPN; CDR2 reads SVGIG (reference sequence). CDR3 length equals 16 residues. With 3 bases removed from V and 0 bases from J, the gap between germline ends came to 12 bases. The CDR3 region has the DNA TGTGCCTGGAGACACCGCAGGAGCTCCTATAATTCACCCCTCCACTTT. Amino acid sequence: CAWRHRRSSYNSPLHF.

This clone appeared a few times. The chain couples TRBV30 to TRBJ1-2; 9 positions agree with TRBD1. V was pared by 3 bases and J by 4 bases, with 6 bases of the junction left unmatched. Germline-derived CDR1 and CDR2 are GTSNPN and SVGIG (reference sequence). The CDR3 totals 14 residues. The CDR3 region is CAWSPGQGTYGYTF. CDR3 nucleotide sequence: TGTGCCTGGAGCCCTGGACAGGGGACCTATGGCTACACCTTC. Variable domain in full (rest from reference TRBV30 and TRBJ1-2): SQTIHQWPATLVQPVGSPLSLECTVEGTSNPNLYWYRQAAGRGLQLLFYSVGIGQISSEVPQNLSASRPQDRQFILSSKKLLLSDSGFYLCAWSPGQGTYGYTFGSGTRLTVV.

The rearrangement links TRBV29-1 to TRBJ1-1; unclear D gene. This CDR3 is 8 amino acids long. CDR1 SQVTM and CDR2 ANQGSEA come from the germline V gene. The V gene lost 4 bases and the J gene lost 9 bases, with 3 bases spanning the gap. The CDR3 region has the DNA TGCAGCGTTGGACAAGCTTTCTTT. Protein: CSVGQAFF.

The J gene is TRBJ2-1, the V gene TRBV6-5, with D hard to call. Germline CDR1 and CDR2: MNHEY and SVGAGI. V was shortened by 6 bases and J by 3 bases, with 9 bases between the two germline ends. The CDR3 is 13 amino acids. The DNA for the CDR3 is TGTGCCAGCAGGATAGGGCTCTACAATGAGCAGTTCTTC. Residues: CASRIGLYNEQFF.

This rearrangement joins TRBV28 to TRBJ2-5; TRBD1 matches at 7 bases. V was pared by 6 bases and J by 3 bases, with 7 bases of the junction left unmatched. Looked up from germline, CDR1 is MDHEN and CDR2 is SYDVKM. CDR3 size: 14 residues. As DNA, the CDR3 is TGTGCCAGCAGGGGACCACAGGGGAAAGAGACCCAGTACTTC. Protein product: CASRGPQGKETQYF.

V usage is TRBV7-2 and J usage is TRBJ2-1; 10 nucleotides line up with TRBD2. Losses at the gene ends were 5 bases for V and 8 bases for J; bases not matched to a gene: 6. Germline V gives CDR1 SGHTA, CDR2 FQGNSA. This CDR3 is built from 14 residues. The CDR3 loop reads CASSPGLASDEQFF. CDR3 bases: TGTGCCAGCAGCCCGGGACTAGCGTCGGATGAGCAGTTCTTC.

This sequence joins TRBV15 and TRBJ2-7; 12 nucleotides line up with TRBD2. CDR1 and CDR2 from the germline V gene are LNHNV and YYDKDF (reference sequence). The V gene end was trimmed by 0 bases and the J gene end by 5 bases; junction bases not matched to a gene: 8. This CDR3 is 17 amino acids long. The CDR3 loop reads CATSRDLLAGGSNEQYF. The CDR3, as DNA: TGTGCCACCAGCAGAGACCTACTAGCGGGAGGAAGCAACGAGCAGTACTTC.

In the case of this clone: Other nucleotide sequences from this sample produce the same CDR3. The CDR3 DNA reads as TGTGCCTGGAGTGTAGGGGTTGGCTACACCTTC. Its protein product is CAWSVGVGYTF. The chain employs TRBV30 and TRBJ1-2, with D tentatively TRBD1 (5 bases). Trimming stripped 0 bases from V and 7 bases from J, with 6 bases between. CDR1 and CDR2 from the germline V gene are GTSNPN and SVGIG (reference sequence). The CDR3 has 11 residues. Combining the CDR3 with reference TRBV30 and TRBJ1-2 gives the whole variable domain SQTIHQWPATLVQPVGSPLSLECTVEGTSNPNLYWYRQAAGRGLQLLFYSVGIGQISSEVPQNLSASRPQDRQFILSSKKLLLSDSGFYLCAWSVGVGYTFGSGTRLTVV.

The chain combines TRBV29-1 with TRBJ2-2, with D unclear. Trimming took off 7 bases at V and 5 bases at J, with 14 bases between the two ends. Per germline, CDR1 SQVTM and CDR2 ANQGSEA. The CDR3 runs to 13 residues. The CDR3: CSGQKGRTGELFF. The CDR3, as DNA: TGCAGCGGCCAGAAGGGAAGGACCGGGGAGCTGTTTTTT.

The V call is TRBV7-9, the J call TRBJ1-3, with TRBD1 matching 7 bases. J gave up 4 bases and V 4 bases, and 7 bases lay outside the gene matches. The CDR3 has 15 residues. The germline V gene has CDR1 SEHNR and CDR2 FQNEAQ (reference sequence). CDR3 bases: TGTGCCAGCAGCTGGGGACAGCGTCTCGGAAACACCATATATTTT. The encoded protein is CASSWGQRLGNTIYF.

The V gene is TRBV10-3, the J gene TRBJ2-1; 7 positions agree with TRBD2. This CDR3 spans 15 amino acids. Germline values: CDR1 ENHRY, CDR2 SYGVKD. V gave up 6 bases and J gave up 6 bases; unmatched junction bases: 11. The CDR3 DNA reads TGTGCCATCAGGGAGATACGGGGAGGGGCCAATGAGCAGTTCTTC. Translated: CAIREIRGGANEQFF.

The CDR3 DNA is TGCAGCGTGGCCGGGACTAGCGGGGGTGAGACCCAGTACTTC. Protein: CSVAGTSGGETQYF. The V and J genes are TRBV29-1 and TRBJ2-5, with TRBD2 matching 14 bases. The CDR3 runs to 14 residues. Germline-derived CDR1 and CDR2 are SQVTM and ANQGSEA. Germline trimming cut 6 bases from V and 5 bases from J; bases unmatched to any gene: 5. The variable domain in full, with the rest retrieved from reference TRBV29-1 and TRBJ2-5, is SAVISQKPSRDICQRGTSLTIQCQVDSQVTMMFWYRQQPGQSLTLIATANQGSEATYESGFVIDKFPISRPNLTFSTLTVSNMSPEDSSIYLCSVAGTSGGETQYFGPGTRLLVL.

V and J are TRBV7-6 and TRBJ2-1; 9 bases map to TRBD2. V dropped 0 bases and J dropped 0; count of bases not matched to a gene: 3. CDR1 is SGHVS, CDR2 FNYEAQ, per germline. The CDR3 has 17 residues. The CDR3 DNA sequence: TGTGCCAGCAGCTTAGCTGGGCGGGGGGGCTCCTACAATGAGCAGTTCTTC. This encodes CASSLAGRGGSYNEQFF. Full variable domain (rest looked up from reference TRBV7-6 and TRBJ2-1): GAGVSQSPRYKVTKRGQDVALRCDPISGHVSLYWYRQALGQGPEFLTYFNYEAQQDKSGLPNDRFSAERPEGSISTLTIQRTEQRDSAMYRCASSLAGRGGSYNEQFFGPGTRLTVL.

J is TRBJ2-3 and V is TRBV13; 7 positions match TRBD1. This CDR3 has 14 residues. The V gene's germline CDR1 is PRHDT and CDR2 FYEKMQ (reference sequence). With V trimmed by 5 bases and J by 6 bases, 8 bases remained unmatched. Here the CDR3 DNA reads TGTGCCAGCAGCCCCCGACAGGGTTGGGATACGCAGTATTTT. It encodes CASSPRQGWDTQYF.

The chain has TRBV30 and TRBJ2-2; no clear D. This CDR3 spans 12 amino acids. Germline V gene lookup returns CDR1 GTSNPN and CDR2 SVGIG (reference sequence). V was cut by 7 bases and J by 3 bases, with 9 bases left in between. CDR3 amino acids: CASPGYTGELFF. CDR3 in DNA: TGTGCCTCGCCAGGTTACACCGGGGAGCTGTTTTTT.

The chain has TRBV30 and TRBJ2-5; a possible D gene is TRBD2 (6 bases). The V gene's germline CDR1 is GTSNPN and CDR2 SVGIG (reference sequence). With 5 bases removed from V and 5 bases from J, the gap between germline ends came to 24 bases. The CDR3 loop spans 16 amino acids. The CDR3 coding sequence is TGTGCCTGGCGGGTGGGGGGTACCTCCTTTAGGGAGACCCAGTACTTC. Its translation is CAWRVGGTSFRETQYF. Full variable domain (rest looked up from reference TRBV30 and TRBJ2-5): SQTIHQWPATLVQPVGSPLSLECTVEGTSNPNLYWYRQAAGRGLQLLFYSVGIGQISSEVPQNLSASRPQDRQFILSSKKLLLSDSGFYLCAWRVGGTSFRETQYFGPGTRLLVL.

The V and J genes are TRBV27 and TRBJ2-1; D unclear. Germline V gene data show CDR1 as MNHEY and CDR2 as SMNVEV (reference sequence). Trimming took 2 bases from V and 10 from J, leaving 12 bases between them. The CDR3 totals 13 residues. The CDR3 DNA sequence: TGTGCCAGCAGTTTAGGCCTGGCGGAGGAGCAGTTCTTC. It codes for CASSLGLAEEQFF.

This chain joins TRBV9 and TRBJ2-6, with D perhaps being TRBD1 or TRBD2 (7 bases each). Trimming left V 4 bases short and J 3 bases short, with 23 bases between. CDR3 length: 19 amino acids. The V gene's germline CDR1 is SGDLS and CDR2 YYNGEE. In DNA, the CDR3 is TGTGCCAGCAGCCCCGCCCTCGGGGAGGGGGCGGTTGGGGCCAACGTCCTGACTTTC. It specifies CASSPALGEGAVGANVLTF.

The chain is built from TRBV28 and TRBJ2-4, with 8 bases identical to TRBD1. CDR1 MDHEN and CDR2 SYDVKM come from the germline V gene. V was clipped by 6 bases and J by 11 bases; unmatched bases: 6. The CDR3 is 12 amino acids. CDR3 protein: CASSSGQGLQYF. DNA of the CDR3: TGTGCCAGCAGCTCCGGACAGGGCCTTCAGTACTTC.

This clone was recorded only once. V is TRBV19 and J is TRBJ2-1; 7 bases fit TRBD1. The CDR3 runs 17 residues. Germline V gene lookup returns CDR1 LNHDA and CDR2 SQIVND (reference sequence). With V trimmed by 3 bases and J by 0 bases, 8 bases remained unmatched. The CDR3, as DNA: TGTGCCAGTAGTATTGTAACGGGGACAGCCTCCTACAATGAGCAGTTCTTC. Translated, it gives CASSIVTGTASYNEQFF.

This chain uses TRBV29-1 with TRBJ2-3, with 7 bases identical to TRBD1. J was trimmed by 0 bases and V by 6 bases; bases with no gene match: 9. The CDR3 has 15 residues. Germline CDR1 is SQVTM and CDR2 is ANQGSEA. The CDR3: CSVAGTADSTDTQYF. Written as DNA, the CDR3 is TGCAGCGTCGCTGGGACAGCCGATAGCACAGATACGCAGTATTTT.

The gene calls are TRBV2 and TRBJ1-2; D uncertain. CDR1 is SNHLY, CDR2 FYNNEI, per germline. This CDR3 is built from 15 residues. Trimming removed 4 bases at V and 0 bases at J, with 12 bases between. The DNA of the CDR3 is TGTGCCAGCAGTGTGGGTCGCGGGGCTAACTATGGCTACACCTTC. It translates to CASSVGRGANYGYTF.

The rearrangement joins TRBV30 to TRBJ1-5; a weak D match, TRBD1 (6 bases). V gave up 2 bases and J gave up 4 bases, with 15 bases separating them. The CDR3 is 15 residues long. Germline V lookup: CDR1 GTSNPN, CDR2 SVGIG (reference sequence). CDR3 loop: CAWSRRGHTNQPQHF. The CDR3 bases are TGTGCCTGGAGTCGAAGGGGACATACTAATCAGCCCCAGCATTTT.

The CDR3 spells CAWNPGKFYEQYF. The CDR3, as DNA: TGTGCCTGGAACCCTGGGAAGTTCTACGAGCAGTACTTC. The rearrangement joins TRBV30 to TRBJ2-7, with no clear D. Trimming took 4 bases from V and 3 from J, leaving 13 bases between them. The CDR3 is 13 amino acids. The V gene's germline CDR1 is GTSNPN and CDR2 SVGIG (reference sequence).

The chain recombines TRBV30 with TRBJ1-5, with unresolved D. V was cut by 2 bases and J by 9 bases, with 17 bases left in between. Per the germline V gene, CDR1 is GTSNPN and CDR2 is SVGIG (reference sequence). This CDR3 contains 14 residues. The CDR3 reads CAWSIGLGERPQHF. CDR3 nucleotide sequence: TGTGCCTGGAGTATCGGGCTGGGAGAAAGGCCCCAGCATTTT.

V gene TRBV21-1 combines with J gene TRBJ2-7; the table's D call of TRBD2 was not tested on the DNA. TRBV21-1 is annotated as a pseudogene. The CDR3 runs to 13 residues. The CDR3 region is CASGTSGAYEQYF. The CDR3 region has the DNA TGTGCCAGCGGGACTAGCGGGGCCTACGAGCAGTACTTC.